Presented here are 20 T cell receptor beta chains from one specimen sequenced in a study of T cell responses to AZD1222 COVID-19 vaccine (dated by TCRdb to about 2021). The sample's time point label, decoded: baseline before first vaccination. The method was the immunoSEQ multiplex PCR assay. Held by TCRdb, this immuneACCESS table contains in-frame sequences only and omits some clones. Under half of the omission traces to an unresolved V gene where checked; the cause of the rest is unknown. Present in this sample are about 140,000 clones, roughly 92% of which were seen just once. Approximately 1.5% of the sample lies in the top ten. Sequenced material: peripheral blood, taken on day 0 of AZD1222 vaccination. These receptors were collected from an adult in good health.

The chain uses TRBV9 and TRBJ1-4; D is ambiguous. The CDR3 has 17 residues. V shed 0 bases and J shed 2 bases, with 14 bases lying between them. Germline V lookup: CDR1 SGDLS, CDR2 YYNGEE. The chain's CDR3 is CASSVGLGRYTNEKLFF. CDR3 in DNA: TGTGCCAGCAGCGTAGGGCTGGGGAGGTACACTAATGAAAAACTGTTTTTT.

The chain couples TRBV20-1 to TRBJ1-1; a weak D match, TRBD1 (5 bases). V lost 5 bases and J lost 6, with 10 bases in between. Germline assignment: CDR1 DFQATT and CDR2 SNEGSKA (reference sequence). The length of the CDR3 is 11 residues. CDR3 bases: TGCAGTGCTGCCAGAGGGGCTGAAGCTTTCTTT. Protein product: CSAARGAEAFF.

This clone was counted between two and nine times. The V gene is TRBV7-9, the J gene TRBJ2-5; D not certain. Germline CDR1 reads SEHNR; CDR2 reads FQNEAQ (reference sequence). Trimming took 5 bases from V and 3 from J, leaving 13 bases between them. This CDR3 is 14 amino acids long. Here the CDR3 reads CASSERRLKETQYF. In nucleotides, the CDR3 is TGTGCCAGCAGCGAAAGGCGCCTAAAAGAGACCCAGTACTTC.

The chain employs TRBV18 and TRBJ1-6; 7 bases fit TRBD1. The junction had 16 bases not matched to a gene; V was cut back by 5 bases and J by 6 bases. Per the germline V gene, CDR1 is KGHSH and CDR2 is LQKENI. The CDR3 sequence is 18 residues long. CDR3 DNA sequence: TGTGCCAGCTCAGCTCAGCTTTTCCGGGACAGATTTAATTCACCCCTCCACTTT. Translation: CASSAQLFRDRFNSPLHF.

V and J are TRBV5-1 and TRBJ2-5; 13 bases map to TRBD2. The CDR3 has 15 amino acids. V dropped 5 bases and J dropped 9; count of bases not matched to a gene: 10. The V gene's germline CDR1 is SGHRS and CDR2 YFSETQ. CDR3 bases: TGCGCCAGCAGTCCGGGACTAGCGGGAAGGGGGCCCCAGTACTTC. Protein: CASSPGLAGRGPQYF.

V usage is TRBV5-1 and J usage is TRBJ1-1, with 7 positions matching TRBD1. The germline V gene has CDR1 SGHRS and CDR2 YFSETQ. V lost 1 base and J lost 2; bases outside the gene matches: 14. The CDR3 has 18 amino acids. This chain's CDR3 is CASSLRGPGQYVNTEAFF. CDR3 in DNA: TGCGCCAGCAGCTTGCGGGGACCGGGACAGTACGTAAACACTGAAGCTTTCTTT.

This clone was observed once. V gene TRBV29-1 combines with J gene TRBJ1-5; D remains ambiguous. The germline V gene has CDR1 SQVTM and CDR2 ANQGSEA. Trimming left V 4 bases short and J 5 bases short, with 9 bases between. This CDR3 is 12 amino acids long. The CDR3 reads CSVGTRDQPQHF. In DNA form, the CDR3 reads TGCAGCGTTGGAACTCGAGATCAGCCCCAGCATTTT.

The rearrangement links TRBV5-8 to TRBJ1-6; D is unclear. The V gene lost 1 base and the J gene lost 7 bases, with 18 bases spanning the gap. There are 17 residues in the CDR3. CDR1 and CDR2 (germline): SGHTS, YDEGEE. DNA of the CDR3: TGTGCCAGCAGCTTGATCATGGGCGGGGATGGGAATTCACCCCTCCACTTT. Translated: CASSLIMGGDGNSPLHF.

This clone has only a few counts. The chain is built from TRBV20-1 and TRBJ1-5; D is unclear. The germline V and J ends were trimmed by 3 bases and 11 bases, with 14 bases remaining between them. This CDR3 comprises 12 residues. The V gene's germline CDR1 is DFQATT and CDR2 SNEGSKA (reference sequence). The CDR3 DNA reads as TGCAGTGCTAGTGGTCATCTCGAGACCCAGCATTTT. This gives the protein CSASGHLETQHF.

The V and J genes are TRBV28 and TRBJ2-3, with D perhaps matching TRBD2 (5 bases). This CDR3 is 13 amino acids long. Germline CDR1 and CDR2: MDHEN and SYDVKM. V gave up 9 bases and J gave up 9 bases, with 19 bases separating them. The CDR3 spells CASGESTTLTQYF. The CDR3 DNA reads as TGTGCCAGTGGGGAGTCTACAACCCTGACGCAGTATTTT.

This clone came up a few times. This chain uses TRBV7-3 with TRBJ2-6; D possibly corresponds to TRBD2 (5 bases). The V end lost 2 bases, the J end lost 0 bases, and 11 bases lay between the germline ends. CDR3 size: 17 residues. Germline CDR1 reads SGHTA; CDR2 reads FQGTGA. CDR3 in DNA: TGTGCCAGCAGCTTACACGCTGGGAGCTCTGGGGCCAACGTCCTGACTTTC. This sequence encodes CASSLHAGSSGANVLTF.

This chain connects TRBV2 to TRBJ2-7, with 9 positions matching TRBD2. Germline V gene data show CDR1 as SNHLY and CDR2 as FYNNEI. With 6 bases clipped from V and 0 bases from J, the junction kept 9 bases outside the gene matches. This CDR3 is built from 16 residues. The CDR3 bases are TGTGCCAGCAGCCCATCCGGGACTAGCTCCTCCTACGAGCAGTACTTC. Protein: CASSPSGTSSSYEQYF.

CDR3 residues: CASSARTASPYEQYF. The CDR3 DNA sequence: TGTGCCAGCAGCGCAAGAACGGCTAGCCCCTACGAGCAGTACTTC. The rearrangement joins TRBV9 to TRBJ2-7, with TRBD2 as a possible D gene (5 bases). V was cut by 3 bases and J by 2 bases, with 15 bases left in between. The germline V gene has CDR1 SGDLS and CDR2 YYNGEE. The CDR3 runs to 15 residues.

The CDR3 region has the DNA TGTGCCAGCAGCGAAAGGCAAATCACCGGGGAGCTGTTTTTT. This gives the protein CASSERQITGELFF. V gene TRBV2 combines with J gene TRBJ2-2; D unresolved. V was pared by 6 bases and J by 4 bases, with 12 bases between. The CDR3 is made up of 14 amino acids. Germline V gene data show CDR1 as SNHLY and CDR2 as FYNNEI.

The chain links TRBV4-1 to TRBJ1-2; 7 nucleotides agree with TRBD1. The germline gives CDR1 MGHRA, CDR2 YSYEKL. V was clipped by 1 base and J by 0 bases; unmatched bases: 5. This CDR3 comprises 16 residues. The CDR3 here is CASSQGLRGANYGYTF. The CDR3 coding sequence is TGCGCCAGCAGCCAAGGCCTCAGGGGGGCTAACTATGGCTACACCTTC.

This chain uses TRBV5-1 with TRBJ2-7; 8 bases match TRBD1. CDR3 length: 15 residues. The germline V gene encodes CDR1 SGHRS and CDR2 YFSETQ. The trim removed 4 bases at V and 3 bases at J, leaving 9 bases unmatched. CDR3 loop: CASSIGPGGLYEQYF. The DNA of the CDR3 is TGCGCCAGCAGCATAGGACCAGGGGGCCTCTACGAGCAGTACTTC.

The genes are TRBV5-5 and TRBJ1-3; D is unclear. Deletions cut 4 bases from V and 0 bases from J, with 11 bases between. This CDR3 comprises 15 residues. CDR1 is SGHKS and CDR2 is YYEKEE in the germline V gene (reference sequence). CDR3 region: CASSPPRVSGNTIYF. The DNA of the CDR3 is TGTGCCAGCAGCCCCCCGCGGGTCTCTGGAAACACCATATATTTT.

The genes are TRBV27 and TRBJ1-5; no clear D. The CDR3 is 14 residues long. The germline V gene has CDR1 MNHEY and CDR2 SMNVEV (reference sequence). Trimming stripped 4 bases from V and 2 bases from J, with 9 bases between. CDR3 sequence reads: CASSSLRGNQPQHF. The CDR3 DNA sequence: TGTGCCAGCAGTTCCCTAAGGGGCAATCAGCCCCAGCATTTT.

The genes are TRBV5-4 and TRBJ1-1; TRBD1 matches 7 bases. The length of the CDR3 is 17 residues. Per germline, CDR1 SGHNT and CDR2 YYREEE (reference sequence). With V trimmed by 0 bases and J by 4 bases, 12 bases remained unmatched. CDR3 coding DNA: TGTGCCAGCAGCTTGGGGGCCGTTTACAGGGGCGGCACTGAAGCTTTCTTT. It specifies CASSLGAVYRGGTEAFF.

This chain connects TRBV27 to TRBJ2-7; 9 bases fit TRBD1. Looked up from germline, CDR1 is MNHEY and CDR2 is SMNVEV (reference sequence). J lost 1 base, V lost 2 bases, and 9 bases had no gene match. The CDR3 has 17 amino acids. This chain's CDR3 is CASSLRQGERGSYEQYF. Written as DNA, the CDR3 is TGTGCCAGCAGTTTACGACAGGGGGAACGGGGTTCCTACGAGCAGTACTTC.